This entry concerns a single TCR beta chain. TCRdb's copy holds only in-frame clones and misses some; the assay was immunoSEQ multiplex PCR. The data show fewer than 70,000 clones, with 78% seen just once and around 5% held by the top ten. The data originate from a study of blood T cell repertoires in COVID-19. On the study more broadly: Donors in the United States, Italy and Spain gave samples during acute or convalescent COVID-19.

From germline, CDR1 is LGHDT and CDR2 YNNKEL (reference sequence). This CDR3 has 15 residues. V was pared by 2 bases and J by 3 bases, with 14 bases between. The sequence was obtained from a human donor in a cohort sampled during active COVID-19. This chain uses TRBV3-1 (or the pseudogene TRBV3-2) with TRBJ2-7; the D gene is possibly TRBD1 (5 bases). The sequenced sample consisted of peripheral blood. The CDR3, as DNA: TGTGCCAGCAGCCAAACGATCAGGGAAGGCTACGAGCAGTACTTC. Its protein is CASSQTIREGYEQYF.